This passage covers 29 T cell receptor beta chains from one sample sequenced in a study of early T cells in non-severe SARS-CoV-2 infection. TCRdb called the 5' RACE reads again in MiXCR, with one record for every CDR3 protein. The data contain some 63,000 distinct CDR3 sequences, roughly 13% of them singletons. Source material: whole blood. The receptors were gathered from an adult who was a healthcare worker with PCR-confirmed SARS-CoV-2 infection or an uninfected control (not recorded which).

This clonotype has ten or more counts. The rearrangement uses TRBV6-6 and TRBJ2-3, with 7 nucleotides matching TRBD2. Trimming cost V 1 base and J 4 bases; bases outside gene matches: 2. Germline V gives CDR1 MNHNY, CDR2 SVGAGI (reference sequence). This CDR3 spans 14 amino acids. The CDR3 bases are TGTGCCAGCAGTTACTTCGGGGGGTCAGATACGCAGTATTTT. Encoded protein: CASSYFGGSDTQYF.

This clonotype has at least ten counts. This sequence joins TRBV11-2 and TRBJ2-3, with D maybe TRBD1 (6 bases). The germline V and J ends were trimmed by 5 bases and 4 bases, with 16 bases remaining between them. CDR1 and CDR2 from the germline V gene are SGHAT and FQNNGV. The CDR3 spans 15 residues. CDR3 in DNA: TGTGCCAGCAGCCCCACAGGGACCACAGCAGATACGCAGTATTTT. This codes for CASSPTGTTADTQYF.

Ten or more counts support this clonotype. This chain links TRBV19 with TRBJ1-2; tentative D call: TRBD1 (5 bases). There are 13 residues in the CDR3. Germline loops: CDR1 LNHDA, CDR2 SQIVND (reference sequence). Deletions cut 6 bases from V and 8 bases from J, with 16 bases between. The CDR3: CASSPRGFTGYTF. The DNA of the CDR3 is TGTGCCAGTAGCCCCCGGGGGTTCACCGGCTACACCTTC. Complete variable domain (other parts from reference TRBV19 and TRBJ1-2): DGGITQSPKYLFRKEGQNVTLSCEQNLNHDAMYWYRQDPGQGLRLIYYSQIVNDFQKGDIAEGYSVSREKKESFPLTVTSAQKNPTAFYLCASSPRGFTGYTFGSGTRLTVV.

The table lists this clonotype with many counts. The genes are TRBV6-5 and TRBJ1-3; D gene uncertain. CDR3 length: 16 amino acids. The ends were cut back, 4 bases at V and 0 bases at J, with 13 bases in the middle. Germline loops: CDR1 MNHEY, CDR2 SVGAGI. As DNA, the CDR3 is TGTGCCAGCAGTTCCGTAGCGGCAGCCTCTGGAAACACCATATATTTT. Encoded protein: CASSSVAAASGNTIYF.

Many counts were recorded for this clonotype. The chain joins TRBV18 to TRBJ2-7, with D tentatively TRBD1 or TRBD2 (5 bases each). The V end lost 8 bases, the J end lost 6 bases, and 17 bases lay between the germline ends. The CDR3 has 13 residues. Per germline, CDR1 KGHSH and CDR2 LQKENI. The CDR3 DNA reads TGTGCCAGCCACGGGGACGGCCCCTCCGAGCAGTACTTC. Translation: CASHGDGPSEQYF.

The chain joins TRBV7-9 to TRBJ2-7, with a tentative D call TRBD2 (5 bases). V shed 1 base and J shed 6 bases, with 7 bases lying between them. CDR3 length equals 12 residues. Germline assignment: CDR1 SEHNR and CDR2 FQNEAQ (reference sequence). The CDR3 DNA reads TGTGCCAGCAGCTTAGGGGAGCTCGAGCAGTACTTC. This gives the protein CASSLGELEQYF.

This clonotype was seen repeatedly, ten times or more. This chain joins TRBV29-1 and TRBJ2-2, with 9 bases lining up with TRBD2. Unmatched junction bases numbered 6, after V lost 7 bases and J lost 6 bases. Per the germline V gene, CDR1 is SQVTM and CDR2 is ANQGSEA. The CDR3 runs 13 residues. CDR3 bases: TGCAGCGCCGGGACTAGCTGGGCCGGGGAGCTGTTTTTT. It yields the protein CSAGTSWAGELFF.

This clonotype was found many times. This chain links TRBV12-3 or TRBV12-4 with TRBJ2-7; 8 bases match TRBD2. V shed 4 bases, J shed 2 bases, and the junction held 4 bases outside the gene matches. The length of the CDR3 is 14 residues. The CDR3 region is CASSSGGATYEQYF. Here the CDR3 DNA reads TGTGCCAGCAGTTCCGGGGGGGCGACCTACGAGCAGTACTTC.

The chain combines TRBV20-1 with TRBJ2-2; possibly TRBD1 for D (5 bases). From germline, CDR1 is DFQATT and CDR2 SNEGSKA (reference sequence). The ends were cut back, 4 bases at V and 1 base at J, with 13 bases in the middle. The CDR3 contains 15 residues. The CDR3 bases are TGCAGTGCTACTCCTGGGGCCAAGAACACCGGGGAGCTGTTTTTT. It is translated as CSATPGAKNTGELFF.

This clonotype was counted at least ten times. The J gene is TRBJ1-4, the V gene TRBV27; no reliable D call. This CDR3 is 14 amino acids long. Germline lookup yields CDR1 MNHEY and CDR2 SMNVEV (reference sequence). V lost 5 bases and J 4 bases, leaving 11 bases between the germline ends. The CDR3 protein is CASSPTGLNEKLFF. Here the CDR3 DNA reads TGTGCCAGCAGTCCCACCGGACTTAATGAAAAACTGTTTTTT.

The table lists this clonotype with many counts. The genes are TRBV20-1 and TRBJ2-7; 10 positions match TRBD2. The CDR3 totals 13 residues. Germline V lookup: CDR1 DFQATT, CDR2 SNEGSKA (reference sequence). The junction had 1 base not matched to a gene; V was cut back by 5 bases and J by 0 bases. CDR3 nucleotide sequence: TGCAGTGCTTCTAGCGGGAGCTCCTACGAGCAGTACTTC. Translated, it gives CSASSGSSYEQYF.

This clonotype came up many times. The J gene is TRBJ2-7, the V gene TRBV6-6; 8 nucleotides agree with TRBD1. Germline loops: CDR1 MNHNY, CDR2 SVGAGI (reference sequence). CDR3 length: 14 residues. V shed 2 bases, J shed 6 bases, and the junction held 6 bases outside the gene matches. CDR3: CASSYMDREGEQYF. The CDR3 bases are TGTGCCAGCAGTTACATGGACAGGGAAGGCGAGCAGTACTTC.

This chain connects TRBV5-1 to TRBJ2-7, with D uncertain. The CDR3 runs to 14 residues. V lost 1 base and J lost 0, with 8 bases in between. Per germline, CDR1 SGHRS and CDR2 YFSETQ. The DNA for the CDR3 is TGCGCCAGCAGCTTGCTATCAGTCTCCTACGAGCAGTACTTC. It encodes CASSLLSVSYEQYF.

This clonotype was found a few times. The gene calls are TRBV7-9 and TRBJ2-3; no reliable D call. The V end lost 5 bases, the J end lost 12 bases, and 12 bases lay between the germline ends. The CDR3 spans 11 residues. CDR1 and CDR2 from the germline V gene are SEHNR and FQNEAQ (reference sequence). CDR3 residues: CASSPEIVQYF. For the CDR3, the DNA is TGTGCCAGCAGCCCCGAAATAGTCCAGTATTTT. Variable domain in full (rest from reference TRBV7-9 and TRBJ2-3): DTGVSQNPRHKITKRGQNVTFRCDPISEHNRLYWYRQTLGQGPEFLTYFQNEAQLEKSRLLSDRFSAERPKGSFSTLEIQRTEQGDSAMYLCASSPEIVQYFGPGTRLTVL.

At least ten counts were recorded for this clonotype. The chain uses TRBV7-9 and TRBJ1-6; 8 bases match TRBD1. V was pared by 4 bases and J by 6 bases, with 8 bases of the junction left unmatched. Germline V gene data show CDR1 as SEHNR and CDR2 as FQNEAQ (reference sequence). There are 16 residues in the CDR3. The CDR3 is CASSSRTGRTNSPLHF. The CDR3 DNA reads TGTGCCAGCAGCTCCAGGACAGGGAGGACTAATTCACCCCTCCACTTT.

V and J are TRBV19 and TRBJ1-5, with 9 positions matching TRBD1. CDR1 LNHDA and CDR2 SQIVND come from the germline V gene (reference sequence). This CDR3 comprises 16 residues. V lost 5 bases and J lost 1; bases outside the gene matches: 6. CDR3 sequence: CASSARTGGSNQPQHF. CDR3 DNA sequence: TGTGCCAGTAGTGCCAGAACAGGGGGCAGCAATCAGCCCCAGCATTTT.

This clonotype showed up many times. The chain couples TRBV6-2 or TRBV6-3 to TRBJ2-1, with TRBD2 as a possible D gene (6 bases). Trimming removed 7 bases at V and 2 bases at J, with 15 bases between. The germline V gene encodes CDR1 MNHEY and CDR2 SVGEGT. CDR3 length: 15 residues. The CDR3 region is CASTITSPTYNEQFF. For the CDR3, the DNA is TGTGCCAGCACAATTACTAGCCCAACCTACAATGAGCAGTTCTTC.

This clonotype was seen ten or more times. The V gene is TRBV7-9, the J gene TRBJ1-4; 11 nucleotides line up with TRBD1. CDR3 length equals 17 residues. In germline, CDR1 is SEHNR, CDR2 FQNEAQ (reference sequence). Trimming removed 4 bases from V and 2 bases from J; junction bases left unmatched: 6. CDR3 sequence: CASSSPGQGETNEKLFF. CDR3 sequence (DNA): TGTGCCAGCAGCTCACCGGGACAGGGGGAGACTAATGAAAAACTGTTTTTT.

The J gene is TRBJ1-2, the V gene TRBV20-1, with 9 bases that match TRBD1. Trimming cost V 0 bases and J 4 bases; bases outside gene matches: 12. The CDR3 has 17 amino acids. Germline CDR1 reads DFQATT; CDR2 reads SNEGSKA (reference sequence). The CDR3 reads CSARDPLGQGEVYGYTF. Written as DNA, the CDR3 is TGCAGTGCTAGAGACCCATTGGGACAGGGTGAAGTCTATGGCTACACCTTC.

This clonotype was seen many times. The CDR3 DNA reads as TGTGCCAGTAGGCCCCCGGGACTCGGCACAGATACGCAGTATTTT. Translating it yields CASRPPGLGTDTQYF. The rearrangement uses TRBV19 and TRBJ2-3, with D perhaps matching TRBD2 (6 bases). Trimming removed 6 bases from V and 1 base from J, with 14 bases in between. Germline lookup yields CDR1 LNHDA and CDR2 SQIVND (reference sequence). The CDR3 is 15 residues long.

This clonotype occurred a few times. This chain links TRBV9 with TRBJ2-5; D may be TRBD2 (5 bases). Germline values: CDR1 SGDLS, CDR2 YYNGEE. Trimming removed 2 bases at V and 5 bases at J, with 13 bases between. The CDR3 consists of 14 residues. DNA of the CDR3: TGTGCCAGCAGCGTGGCCAGCGGTTGGGAGACCCAGTACTTC. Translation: CASSVASGWETQYF.

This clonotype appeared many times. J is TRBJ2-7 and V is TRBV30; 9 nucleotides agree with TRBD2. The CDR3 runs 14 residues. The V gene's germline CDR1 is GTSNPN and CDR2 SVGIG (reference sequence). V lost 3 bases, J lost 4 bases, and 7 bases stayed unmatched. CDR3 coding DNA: TGTGCCTGGAGGATGCGGGGGGGAGTATACGAGCAGTACTTC. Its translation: CAWRMRGGVYEQYF. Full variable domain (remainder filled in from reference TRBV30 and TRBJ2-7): SQTIHQWPATLVQPVGSPLSLECTVEGTSNPNLYWYRQAAGRGLQLLFYSVGIGQISSEVPQNLSASRPQDRQFILSSKKLLLSDSGFYLCAWRMRGGVYEQYFGPGTRLTVT.

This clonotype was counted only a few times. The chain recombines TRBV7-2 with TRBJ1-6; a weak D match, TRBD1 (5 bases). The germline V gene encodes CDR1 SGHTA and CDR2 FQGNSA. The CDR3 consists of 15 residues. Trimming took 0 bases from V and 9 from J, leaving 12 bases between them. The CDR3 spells CASSLAGPGTSPLHF. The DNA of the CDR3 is TGTGCCAGCAGCTTAGCTGGGCCGGGGACTTCACCCCTCCACTTT.

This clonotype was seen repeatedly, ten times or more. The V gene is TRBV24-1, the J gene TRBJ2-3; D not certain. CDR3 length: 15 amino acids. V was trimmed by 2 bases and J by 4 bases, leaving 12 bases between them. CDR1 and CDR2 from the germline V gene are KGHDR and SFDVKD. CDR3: CATSDSRRKADTQYF. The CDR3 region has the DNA TGTGCCACCAGTGATTCCCGCCGCAAGGCAGATACGCAGTATTTT.

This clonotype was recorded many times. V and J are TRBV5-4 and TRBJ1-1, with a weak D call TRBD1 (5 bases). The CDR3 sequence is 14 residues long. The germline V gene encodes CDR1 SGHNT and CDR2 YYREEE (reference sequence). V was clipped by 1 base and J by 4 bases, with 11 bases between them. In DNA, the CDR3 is TGTGCCAGCAGCTTGCGCGGGCAGGGCACTGAAGCTTTCTTT. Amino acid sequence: CASSLRGQGTEAFF.

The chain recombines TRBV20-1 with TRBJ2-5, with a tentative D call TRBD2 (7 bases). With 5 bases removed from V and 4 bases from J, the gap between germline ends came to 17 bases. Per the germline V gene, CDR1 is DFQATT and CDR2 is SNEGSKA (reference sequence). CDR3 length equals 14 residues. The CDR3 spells CSASPRGGAETQYF. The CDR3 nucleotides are TGCAGTGCTTCCCCTAGGGGGGGGGCAGAGACCCAGTACTTC.

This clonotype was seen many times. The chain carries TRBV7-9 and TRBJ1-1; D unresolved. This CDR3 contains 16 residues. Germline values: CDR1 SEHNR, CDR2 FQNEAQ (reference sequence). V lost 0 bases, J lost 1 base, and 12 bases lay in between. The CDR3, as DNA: TGTGCCAGCAGCTTAGCCATGGAGGGAGAGAACACTGAAGCTTTCTTT. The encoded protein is CASSLAMEGENTEAFF.

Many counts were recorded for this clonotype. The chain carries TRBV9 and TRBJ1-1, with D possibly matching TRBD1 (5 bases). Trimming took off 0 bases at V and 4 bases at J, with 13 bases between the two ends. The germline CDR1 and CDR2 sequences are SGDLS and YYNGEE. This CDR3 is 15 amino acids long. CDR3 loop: CASSVGGGDLTEAFF. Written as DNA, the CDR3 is TGTGCCAGCAGCGTAGGTGGTGGGGACCTCACTGAAGCTTTCTTT.

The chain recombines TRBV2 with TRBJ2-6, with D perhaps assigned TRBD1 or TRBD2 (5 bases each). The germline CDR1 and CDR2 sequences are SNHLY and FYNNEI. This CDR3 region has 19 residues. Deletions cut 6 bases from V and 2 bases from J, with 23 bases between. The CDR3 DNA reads TGTGCCAGCAGGGAGCGCCCGGGGACGGGGATCGCTGGGGCCAACGTCCTGACTTTC. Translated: CASRERPGTGIAGANVLTF.